This T cell receptor (beta chain) was observed in a study of control samples from healthy donors and cancer patients (dated by TCRdb to 2020 to 2021). Based on the germline V gene, the CDR1 and CDR2 sequences are MDHEN and SYDVKM. The CDR3 starts with the cysteine, ends with the phenylalanine, and has 13 residues. Left in the record is the CDR3 DNA by itself, 39 bases read in frame from the first base. The V end gives up 6 bases and the J end 6 bases, leaving 3 bases in the junction not matched to a gene. The library was produced with the immunoSEQ multiplex PCR assay. TCRdb took this table from immuneACCESS and kept in-frame rearrangements with V and J called. Such tables lack part of the clones; where checked against another copy, unresolved V genes explain under half of the gap, and the rest is unexplained. This sample holds roughly 80,000 clones; approximately 92% were observed only once. The ten biggest clones cover approximately 6% of the sample.

In the case of this clone: What this receptor recognizes is not known. The input lacks base qualities; no much larger clone sits a single base away.

This receptor was obtained from a woman aged 55-70 years in good health. The chain uses TRBV28 and TRBJ1-2, and 11 junctional nucleotides match TRBD1. Sequences were obtained from blood. Here the CDR3 is given as CASRRTGGDGYTF. The DNA sequence is given as TGTGCCAGCAGGCGGACAGGGGGCGATGGCTACACCTTC.